Shown below are 27 T cell receptor beta chains from a single sample sequenced in a study of blood T cell repertoires in COVID-19. Sequenced by immunoSEQ multiplex PCR; TCRdb stores in-frame clones only, minus some. This sample has tens of thousands of clones, with roughly 87% found just once. The specimen sequenced was peripheral blood. All receptors derive from a man at least 80 years old in a cohort sampled during active COVID-19.

The chain recombines TRBV19 with TRBJ2-3, with TRBD2 matching over 9 bases. The ends lost 6 bases at V and 4 bases at J; junction bases unmatched: 11. The CDR3 is 16 amino acids. Per germline, CDR1 LNHDA and CDR2 SQIVND (reference sequence). Here the CDR3 reads CASSPIRVAGADTQYF. CDR3 nucleotide sequence: TGTGCCAGTAGCCCAATAAGAGTAGCGGGGGCAGATACGCAGTATTTT.

The rearrangement uses TRBV7-9 and TRBJ2-3, with TRBD2 matching 11 bases. Germline CDR1 is SEHNR and CDR2 is FQNEAQ (reference sequence). The CDR3 is 15 amino acids. V dropped 5 bases and J dropped 5; count of bases not matched to a gene: 6. CDR3 coding DNA: TGTGCCAGCAGCCTGACTAGCGGGAAAGGAGATACGCAGTATTTT. Protein sequence: CASSLTSGKGDTQYF.

The chain joins TRBV2 to TRBJ2-7, with 11 bases aligning to TRBD1. V lost 3 bases and J lost 6; bases outside the gene matches: 4. The CDR3 has 14 amino acids. CDR1 SNHLY and CDR2 FYNNEI come from the germline V gene. The CDR3 here is CASSEGTGGGEQYF. The CDR3 DNA reads TGTGCCAGCAGTGAGGGGACAGGGGGAGGCGAGCAGTACTTC.

This clone was counted a single time. The chain carries TRBV29-1 and TRBJ2-7; 13 bases line up with TRBD2. J lost 2 bases, V lost 6 bases, and 1 base had no gene match. The CDR3 totals 13 residues. Per the germline V gene, CDR1 is SQVTM and CDR2 is ANQGSEA. CDR3 loop: CSVTSGRAYEQYF. For the CDR3, the DNA is TGCAGCGTCACTAGCGGGAGGGCCTACGAGCAGTACTTC.

DNA for the CDR3: TGTGCCAGCAGCTTAGCGAGACAGGGTCGCTACGAGCAGTACTTC. This translates into CASSLARQGRYEQYF. The J gene is TRBJ2-7, the V gene TRBV7-2; 7 bases are shared with TRBD1. Germline CDR1 reads SGHTA; CDR2 reads FQGNSA. There are 15 residues in the CDR3. V trimming: 0 bases; J trimming: 3 bases; junction bases outside the gene matches: 5.

The gene calls are TRBV10-3 and TRBJ1-2; D might be TRBD1 (6 bases). V was shortened by 6 bases and J by 0 bases, with 11 bases between the two germline ends. Looked up from germline, CDR1 is ENHRY and CDR2 is SYGVKD. This CDR3 is 14 amino acids long. The CDR3 loop reads CAIRGAGTNYGYTF. In DNA form, the CDR3 reads TGTGCCATCAGGGGGGCAGGTACTAACTATGGCTACACCTTC.

J is TRBJ2-1 and V is TRBV5-4, with D possibly TRBD2 on 5 matching bases. CDR3 size: 15 residues. The germline V gene encodes CDR1 SGHNT and CDR2 YYREEE (reference sequence). Trimming shortened V by 4 bases and J by 1 base, and 12 bases separated the two germline ends. The CDR3 protein is CASSPSGYSYNEQFF. As DNA, the CDR3 is TGTGCCAGCAGCCCAAGCGGCTATTCCTACAATGAGCAGTTCTTC.

The chain links TRBV7-2 to TRBJ2-2; possibly TRBD2 for D (6 bases). The CDR3 is 15 residues long. V was cut by 5 bases and J by 4 bases, with 14 bases left in between. Germline values: CDR1 SGHTA, CDR2 FQGNSA. The CDR3 here is CASSPRGLGTGELFF. In DNA, the CDR3 is TGTGCCAGCAGCCCCCGGGGGTTGGGCACCGGGGAGCTGTTTTTT.

V and J are TRBV27 and TRBJ1-2; D possibly corresponds to TRBD1 (6 bases). V gave up 2 bases and J gave up 6 bases, with 16 bases separating them. Germline V gene data show CDR1 as MNHEY and CDR2 as SMNVEV (reference sequence). CDR3 size: 15 residues. CDR3 sequence (DNA): TGTGCCAGCAGTTTAACCCGCCAGGGGTTGAATGGCTACACCTTC. Protein: CASSLTRQGLNGYTF.

The chain joins TRBV9 to TRBJ1-6; the D is unclear. Germline CDR1 is SGDLS and CDR2 is YYNGEE. This CDR3 has 16 amino acids. V was shortened by 3 bases and J by 7 bases, with 17 bases between the two germline ends. The CDR3 DNA reads as TGTGCCAGCAGCGCTTCCGAGGGCCGACGCAATTCACCCCTCCACTTT. Amino acids: CASSASEGRRNSPLHF.

The chain carries TRBV18 and TRBJ2-3; D is undetermined. CDR3 length: 14 residues. The ends were cut back, 0 bases at V and 2 bases at J, with 6 bases in the middle. Germline values: CDR1 KGHSH, CDR2 LQKENI. In DNA form, the CDR3 reads TGTGCCAGCTCACCACCGGGCATCACAGATACGCAGTATTTT. Translation: CASSPPGITDTQYF.

This chain connects TRBV28 to TRBJ2-4; 9 bases line up with TRBD1. CDR1 is MDHEN, CDR2 SYDVKM, per germline. The CDR3 loop spans 15 amino acids. V dropped 6 bases and J dropped 7; count of bases not matched to a gene: 10. CDR3 coding DNA: TGTGCCAGCAGCCGCGGACAGGGGTTGGTGAACATTCAGTACTTC. Translated: CASSRGQGLVNIQYF. The entire variable domain, with the rest obtained from reference TRBV28 and TRBJ2-4, is as follows: DVKVTQSSRYLVKRTGEKVFLECVQDMDHENMFWYRQDPGLGLRLIYFSYDVKMKEKGDIPEGYSVSREKKERFSLILESASTNQTSMYLCASSRGQGLVNIQYFGAGTRLSVL.

The chain carries TRBV3-1 (or the pseudogene TRBV3-2) and TRBJ2-1; 7 nucleotides match TRBD2. Per germline, CDR1 LGHDT and CDR2 YNNKEL (reference sequence). V was clipped by 0 bases and J by 15 bases; unmatched bases: 5. The CDR3 runs 12 residues. CDR3 sequence: CASSQEGLVRFF. The CDR3 nucleotides are TGTGCCAGCAGCCAAGAAGGACTAGTGAGGTTCTTC.

In this sample, this clone turned up once. V usage is TRBV2 and J usage is TRBJ1-2; TRBD1 matches at 8 bases. This CDR3 has 17 residues. From germline, CDR1 is SNHLY and CDR2 FYNNEI. V lost 2 bases, J lost 1 base, and 9 bases stayed unmatched. This chain's CDR3 is CASSERGRGRDNYGYTF. Here the CDR3 DNA reads TGTGCCAGCAGTGAAAGGGGCAGGGGGCGGGATAACTATGGCTACACCTTC.

The chain has TRBV18 and TRBJ2-2; maybe TRBD1 (5 bases). The CDR3 has 16 amino acids. CDR1 and CDR2 (germline): KGHSH, LQKENI. V was trimmed by 0 bases and J by 5 bases, leaving 13 bases between them. Here the CDR3 DNA reads TGTGCCAGCTCACCACCGATGGGGCAGGGAACCGGGGAGCTGTTTTTT. Amino acid sequence: CASSPPMGQGTGELFF. Complete variable domain (other parts from reference TRBV18 and TRBJ2-2): NAGVMQNPRHLVRRRGQEARLRCSPMKGHSHVYWYRQLPEEGLKFMVYLQKENIIDESGMPKERFSAEFPKEGPSILRIQQVVRGDSAAYFCASSPPMGQGTGELFFGEGSRLTVL.

This clone has more than one count but fewer than ten. V is TRBV6-6 and J is TRBJ2-2; 8 nucleotides agree with TRBD1. The CDR3 runs 15 residues. The V gene end was trimmed by 6 bases and the J gene end by 6 bases; junction bases not matched to a gene: 9. CDR1 is MNHNY, CDR2 SVGAGI, per germline (reference sequence). DNA of the CDR3: TGTGCCAGCAGATGGCAGGACAGGGAGGCCGGGGAGCTGTTTTTT. As protein: CASRWQDREAGELFF.

This clone appeared a single time. The gene calls are TRBV9 and TRBJ1-2; 12 positions match TRBD1. V lost 2 bases and J lost 5; bases outside the gene matches: 7. The CDR3 extends over 16 amino acids. Germline V lookup: CDR1 SGDLS, CDR2 YYNGEE. Here the CDR3 DNA reads TGTGCCAGCAGCGTGGGGACAGGGGGCGCTTTTTATGGCTACACCTTC. It codes for CASSVGTGGAFYGYTF.

The rearrangement uses TRBV2 and TRBJ1-1; no reliable D call. Trimming stripped 6 bases from V and 1 base from J, with 9 bases between. The CDR3 contains 13 residues. Germline V gene lookup returns CDR1 SNHLY and CDR2 FYNNEI. CDR3 residues: CASRNSRNTEAFF. CDR3 nucleotide sequence: TGTGCCAGCAGGAACAGCAGGAACACTGAAGCTTTCTTT.

This chain joins TRBV6-5 and TRBJ2-3; 7 bases match TRBD2. The CDR3 spans 13 residues. CDR1 MNHEY and CDR2 SVGAGI come from the germline V gene. Unmatched junction bases numbered 2, after V lost 4 bases and J lost 4 bases. DNA of the CDR3: TGTGCCAGCAGTTTGGCGGGGGCAGATACGCAGTATTTT. Translated, it gives CASSLAGADTQYF.

The sample holds a few counts of this clone. This chain uses TRBV4-2 with TRBJ2-7; 7 nucleotides agree with TRBD1. The germline gives CDR1 LGHNA, CDR2 YNFKEQ. The CDR3 runs 14 residues. The J segment lost 4 bases and the V segment lost 3 bases, leaving 6 bases of the junction unmatched. The CDR3 reads CASSQQTTGYEQYF. The CDR3 DNA reads as TGTGCCAGCAGCCAGCAAACGACAGGGTACGAGCAGTACTTC.

Here the CDR3 DNA reads TGTGCCAGCAAGATTACGGACAGGCTAAACACTGAAGCTTTCTTT. Its protein product is CASKITDRLNTEAFF. The chain recombines TRBV6-5 with TRBJ1-1, with 7 bases fitting TRBD1. The germline CDR1 and CDR2 sequences are MNHEY and SVGAGI. The CDR3 has 15 residues. V trimming: 7 bases; J trimming: 2 bases; junction bases outside the gene matches: 10.

The CDR3 protein is CASRQTSTTYEQYF. CDR3 nucleotides: TGTGCCAGTAGACAAACAAGTACCACCTACGAGCAGTACTTC. V usage is TRBV19 and J usage is TRBJ2-7; D call uncertain. Trimming removed 6 bases from V and 2 bases from J, with 14 bases in between. The CDR3 consists of 14 residues. The germline V gene has CDR1 LNHDA and CDR2 SQIVND (reference sequence).

This chain joins TRBV9 and TRBJ2-5; TRBD2 aligns across 7 bases. Germline V gene data show CDR1 as SGDLS and CDR2 as YYNGEE. The CDR3 length is 13 residues. Germline trimming cut 7 bases from V and 5 bases from J; bases unmatched to any gene: 8. The CDR3: CASAAGRGETQYF. CDR3 nucleotide sequence: TGTGCCAGCGCGGCAGGGCGGGGGGAGACCCAGTACTTC.

This chain uses TRBV6-5 with TRBJ2-7; 8 bases align to TRBD1. Germline lookup yields CDR1 MNHEY and CDR2 SVGAGI. V shed 5 bases and J 2 bases; nucleotides not matched to a gene: 8. CDR3 size: 15 residues. CDR3 region: CASSRTGTGTYEQYF. In DNA, the CDR3 is TGTGCCAGCAGTCGCACCGGGACAGGTACCTACGAGCAGTACTTC.

This chain connects TRBV9 to TRBJ1-4, with 10 bases lining up with TRBD1. Losses at the gene ends were 2 bases for V and 6 bases for J; bases not matched to a gene: 4. CDR3 size: 15 residues. The germline V gene encodes CDR1 SGDLS and CDR2 YYNGEE. The CDR3 sequence is CASSVTGTGDEKLFF. In DNA form, the CDR3 reads TGTGCCAGCAGCGTTACCGGGACAGGGGATGAAAAACTGTTTTTT. The full variable domain, in which reference TRBV9 and TRBJ1-4 provide the parts outside the CDR3, is DSGVTQTPKHLITATGQRVTLRCSPRSGDLSVYWYQQSLDQGLQFLIQYYNGEERAKGNILERFSAQQFPDLHSELNLSSLELGDSALYFCASSVTGTGDEKLFFGSGTQLSVL.

The V and J genes are TRBV6-5 and TRBJ1-1; the match to TRBD1 covers 11 bases. CDR3 length equals 15 residues. Germline V gives CDR1 MNHEY, CDR2 SVGAGI. Trimming at V came to 6 bases and at J to 7 bases, leaving 10 bases not matched to a gene. CDR3 sequence: CASSPPDRGRDEAFF. The CDR3 bases are TGTGCCAGCAGCCCGCCGGACAGGGGGCGAGATGAAGCTTTCTTT.

The rearrangement joins TRBV6-5 to TRBJ1-2; the match to TRBD1 covers 9 bases. CDR3 length: 14 residues. The junction had 6 bases not matched to a gene; V was cut back by 5 bases and J by 5 bases. In germline, CDR1 is MNHEY, CDR2 SVGAGI. For the CDR3, the DNA is TGTGCCAGCAGTAGAGACAGGGGGTTATATGGCTACACCTTC. It codes for CASSRDRGLYGYTF.